What follows describes a single T cell receptor (beta chain). Trimming took 4 bases from V and 7 from J; bases not matched to a gene: 5. The V gene's germline CDR1 is SGHRS and CDR2 YFSETQ. The CDR3 runs 13 residues. The data were obtained in a study of T cell changes during pregnancy in multiple sclerosis. The repertoire was sequenced with immunoSEQ multiplex PCR; TCRdb's copy has only in-frame clones and lacks some. This sample has around 95,000 clones, with nearly 95% found just once. This TCR was recovered from a female donor in good health, enrolled as a control in a pregnancy study. The sequenced sample was peripheral blood, obtained after pregnancy. The chain links TRBV5-1 to TRBJ2-7, with 10 bases matching TRBD2. The CDR3 loop is CASSPGTSDEQYF. Here the CDR3 DNA reads TGCGCCAGCAGCCCAGGGACTAGCGATGAGCAGTACTTC.